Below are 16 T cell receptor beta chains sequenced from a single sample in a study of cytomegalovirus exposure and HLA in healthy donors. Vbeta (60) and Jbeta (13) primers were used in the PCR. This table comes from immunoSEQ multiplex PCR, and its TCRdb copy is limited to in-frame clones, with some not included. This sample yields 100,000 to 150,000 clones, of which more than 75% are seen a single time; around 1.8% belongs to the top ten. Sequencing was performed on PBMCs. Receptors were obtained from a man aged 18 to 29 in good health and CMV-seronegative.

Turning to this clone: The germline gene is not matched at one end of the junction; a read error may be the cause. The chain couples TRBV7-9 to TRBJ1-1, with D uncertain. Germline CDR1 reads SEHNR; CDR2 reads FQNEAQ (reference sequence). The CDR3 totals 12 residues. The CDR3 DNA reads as TGTTCCAGCAGTTTCGGTAACACTGAAGCTTTCTTT. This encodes CSSSFGNTEAFF.

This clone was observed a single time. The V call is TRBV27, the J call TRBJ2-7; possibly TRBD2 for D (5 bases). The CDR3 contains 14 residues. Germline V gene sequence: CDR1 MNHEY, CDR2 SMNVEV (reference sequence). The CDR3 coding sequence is TGTACCACCCGGGAAGGCCCCGATTCCTACGAGCAGTACTTC. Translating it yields CTTREGPDSYEQYF.

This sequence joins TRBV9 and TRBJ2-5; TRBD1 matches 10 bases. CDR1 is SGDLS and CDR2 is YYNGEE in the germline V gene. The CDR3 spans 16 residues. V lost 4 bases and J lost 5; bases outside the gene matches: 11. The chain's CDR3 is CASSLTGTGDRETQYF. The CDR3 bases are TGTGCCAGCAGCCTAACCGGGACAGGGGACCGGGAGACCCAGTACTTC.

The CDR3 DNA sequence: TGCGCCAGCAGCCCGTCGACAGGGCTTAACTATGGCTACACCTTC. It yields the protein CASSPSTGLNYGYTF. The V and J genes are TRBV4-3 and TRBJ1-2; TRBD1 matches 7 bases. V was pared by 4 bases and J by 1 base, with 6 bases of the junction left unmatched. CDR1 and CDR2 (germline): LGHNA, YSLEER. This CDR3 has 15 amino acids.

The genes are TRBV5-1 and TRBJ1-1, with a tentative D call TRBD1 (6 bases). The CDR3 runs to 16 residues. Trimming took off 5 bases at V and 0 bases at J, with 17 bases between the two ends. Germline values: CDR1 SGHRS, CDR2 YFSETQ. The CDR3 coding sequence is TGCGCCAGCAGGACTAACAGGGAAATGGTGAACACTGAAGCTTTCTTT. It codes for CASRTNREMVNTEAFF.

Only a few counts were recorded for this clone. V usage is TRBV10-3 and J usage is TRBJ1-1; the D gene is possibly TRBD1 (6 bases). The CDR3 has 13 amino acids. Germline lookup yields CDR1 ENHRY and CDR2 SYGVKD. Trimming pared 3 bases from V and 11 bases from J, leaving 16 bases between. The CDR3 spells CAISEGDTIRAFF. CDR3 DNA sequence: TGTGCCATCAGTGAAGGGGACACCATTAGGGCTTTCTTT.

The CDR3: CASSLGQGATEAFF. The CDR3 DNA reads as TGTGCCAGCAGCCTGGGACAGGGGGCTACTGAAGCTTTCTTT. This chain uses TRBV5-4 with TRBJ1-1; the match to TRBD1 covers 12 bases. The CDR3 spans 14 residues. Trimming removed 4 bases from V and 5 bases from J; junction bases left unmatched: 3. CDR1 is SGHNT, CDR2 YYREEE, per germline (reference sequence).

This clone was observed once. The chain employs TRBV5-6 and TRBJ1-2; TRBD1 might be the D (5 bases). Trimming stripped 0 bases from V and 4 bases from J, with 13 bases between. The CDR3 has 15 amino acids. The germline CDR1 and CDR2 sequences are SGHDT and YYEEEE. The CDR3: CASSLDPGYLYGYTF. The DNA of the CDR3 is TGTGCCAGCAGCTTGGATCCAGGGTACCTCTATGGCTACACCTTC.

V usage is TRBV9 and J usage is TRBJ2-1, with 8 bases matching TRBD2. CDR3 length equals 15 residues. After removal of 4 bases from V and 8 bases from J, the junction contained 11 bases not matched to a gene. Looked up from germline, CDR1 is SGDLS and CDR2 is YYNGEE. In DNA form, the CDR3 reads TGTGCCAGCAGCCCCCGTCCGGGGGGGCGGGATGAGCAGTTCTTC. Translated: CASSPRPGGRDEQFF.

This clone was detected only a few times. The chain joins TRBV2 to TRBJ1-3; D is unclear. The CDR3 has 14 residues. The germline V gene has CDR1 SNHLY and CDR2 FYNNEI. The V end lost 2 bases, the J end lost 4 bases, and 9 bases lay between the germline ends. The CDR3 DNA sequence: TGTGCCAGCAGTGAACCCCGGTCGGGAAACACCATATATTTT. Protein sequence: CASSEPRSGNTIYF.

CDR3 sequence (DNA): TGCGCCAGCAGTCCAGCAGGGACAGAACCCTACAATGAGCAGTTCTTC. As protein: CASSPAGTEPYNEQFF. The J gene is TRBJ2-1, the V gene TRBV4-1; 7 nucleotides match TRBD1. This CDR3 comprises 16 residues. CDR1 is MGHRA, CDR2 YSYEKL, per germline. The J segment lost 2 bases and the V segment lost 6 bases, leaving 10 bases of the junction unmatched.

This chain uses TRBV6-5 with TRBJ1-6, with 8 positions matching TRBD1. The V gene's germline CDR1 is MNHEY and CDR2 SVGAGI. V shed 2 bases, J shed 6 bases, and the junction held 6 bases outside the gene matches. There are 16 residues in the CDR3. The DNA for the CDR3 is TGTGCCAGCAGTTACCTGTCCGGGACAGGTAATTCACCCCTCCACTTT. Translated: CASSYLSGTGNSPLHF.

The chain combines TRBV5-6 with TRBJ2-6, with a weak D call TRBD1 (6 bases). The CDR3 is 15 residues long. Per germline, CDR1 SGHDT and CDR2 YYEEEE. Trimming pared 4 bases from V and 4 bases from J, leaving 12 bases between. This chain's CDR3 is CASSPQGTGANVLTF. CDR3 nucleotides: TGTGCCAGCAGCCCACAGGGTACAGGGGCCAACGTCCTGACTTTC. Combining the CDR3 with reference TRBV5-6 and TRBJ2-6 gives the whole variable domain DAGVTQSPTHLIKTRGQQVTLRCSPKSGHDTVSWYQQALGQGPQFIFQYYEEEERQRGNFPDRFSGHQFPNYSSELNVNALLLGDSALYLCASSPQGTGANVLTFGAGSRLTVL.

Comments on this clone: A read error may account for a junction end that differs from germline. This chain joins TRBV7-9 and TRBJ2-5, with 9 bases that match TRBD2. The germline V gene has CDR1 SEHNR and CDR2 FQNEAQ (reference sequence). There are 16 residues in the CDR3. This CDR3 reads CSSSLVPSGEGETQYF. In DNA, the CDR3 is TGTTCCAGCAGCTTAGTTCCTAGCGGGGAGGGGGAGACCCAGTACTTC.

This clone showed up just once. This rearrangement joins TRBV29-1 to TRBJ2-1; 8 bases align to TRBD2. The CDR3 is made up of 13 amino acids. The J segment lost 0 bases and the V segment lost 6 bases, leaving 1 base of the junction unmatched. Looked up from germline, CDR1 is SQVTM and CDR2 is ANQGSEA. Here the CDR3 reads CSVGTSSYNEQFF. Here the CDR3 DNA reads TGCAGCGTGGGGACTAGCTCCTACAATGAGCAGTTCTTC.

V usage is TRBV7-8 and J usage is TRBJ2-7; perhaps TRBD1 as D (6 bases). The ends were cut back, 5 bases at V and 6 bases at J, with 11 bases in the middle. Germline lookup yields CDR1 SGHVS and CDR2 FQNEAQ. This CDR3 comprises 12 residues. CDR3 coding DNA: TGTGCCAGCAGCGTGCACAGGGCCGAGCAGTACTTC. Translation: CASSVHRAEQYF.